This TCR beta chain was recovered during a study of T cell responses to AZD1222 COVID-19 vaccine. Regarding the study as a whole: Spike regions recognized by vaccine-associated CD4 TCRs spanned the protein, led by 160-218 and 743-854. Variant regions that are unmutated are reportedly the target of nearly half of spike-specific TCRs. Researchers took repertoire samples only after the peak T cell response had come.

Clones were sequenced by immunoSEQ multiplex PCR, and TCRdb holds only the in-frame ones, with some missing. Counted here are roughly 200,000 clones, 80% to 95% occurring once; the ten biggest clones make up less than 2%. Per the germline V gene, CDR1 is LGHNA and CDR2 is YSLEER. Losses at the gene ends were 1 base for V and 4 bases for J; bases not matched to a gene: 3. This CDR3 spans 14 amino acids. As regards this clone: Antigen: not known.

The receptor's source is an adult who received the AZD1222 COVID-19 vaccine. The rearrangement joins TRBV4-3 to TRBJ1-2, with 7 bases matching TRBD1. The sample in question was peripheral blood, obtained 28 days after the second AZD1222 dose. The DNA of the CDR3 is TGCGCCAGCAGCCAAGCGGGACAGCGCTATGGCTACACCTTC. Translation gives CASSQAGQRYGYTF.